This note documents a single T cell receptor beta chain sequence. There are 15 residues in the CDR3. Trimming shortened V by 0 bases and J by 0 bases, and 10 bases separated the two germline ends. Germline lookup yields CDR1 SGHRS and CDR2 YFSETQ. This entry comes from a study of T cell responses to AZD1222 COVID-19 vaccine. Some clones are missing from TCRdb's copy, which holds only in-frame ones; the method was immunoSEQ multiplex PCR. The sample contains 70,000 to 100,000 clones, around 85% of which appear only once. The starting material was peripheral blood, obtained 28 days after the second AZD1222 dose. The chain joins TRBV5-1 to TRBJ2-7; D is perhaps TRBD2 (6 bases). The origin of this receptor is an adult who received the AZD1222 COVID-19 vaccine. Here the CDR3 reads CASSLGGTGSYEQYF. The CDR3 region has the DNA TGCGCCAGCAGCTTGGGCGGGACGGGCTCCTACGAGCAGTACTTC.